This TCR beta chain was retrieved from a study of cytomegalovirus exposure and HLA in healthy donors. Broader study findings: In a later analysis, TCR association rates varied by HLA locus: DRB1 most, HLA-C fewest. Some V segments, TRBV6-2 and TRBV6-3 among them, were indistinguishable and were therefore excluded.

Concerning this clone itself: Its antigen is currently unknown.

The germline V gene has CDR1 MNHNY and CDR2 SVGAGI (reference sequence). With 11 bases clipped from V and 8 bases from J, the junction kept 8 bases outside the gene matches. This CDR3 is built from 11 residues. PCR primers comprised 60 Vbeta and 13 Jbeta primers. Sequenced by immunoSEQ multiplex PCR; TCRdb stores in-frame clones only, minus some. The data show 90,000 to 120,000 clones, with about 9.5% seen just once and about 5.7% held by the top ten. Input material: PBMCs. The TCR sequence derives from a man between 40 and 49 years old in good health and CMV-seropositive. The chain uses TRBV6-6 and TRBJ1-2; TRBD1 agrees at 7 bases. The CDR3 sequence is CASRPGGGYTF. In DNA, the CDR3 is TGTGCCTCTCGGCCAGGGGGAGGCTACACCTTC.